The 18 T cell receptor beta chains below all came from one sample that was sequenced in a study of T cells in localized non-small cell lung cancer. The protocol was immunoSEQ multiplex PCR, while the TCRdb copy is restricted to in-frame clones and leaves out a portion. The table has 1,500 to 2,000 clones, 20% to 25% seen once. The material sequenced was normal lung tissue next to the tumor, taken before any cancer treatment. The receptors were sampled from a female donor aged 60 or older with stage I squamous cell lung carcinoma.

The genes are TRBV10-3 and TRBJ2-7, with a possible D match to TRBD1 (5 bases). This CDR3 is 14 amino acids long. V shed 2 bases and J shed 7 bases, with 15 bases lying between them. Germline CDR1 is ENHRY and CDR2 is SYGVKD. CDR3 sequence (DNA): TGTGCCATCAGTGAGGGTCAGGGTGATAGGGAGCAGTACTTC. Translation gives CAISEGQGDREQYF.

By share, this clone counts as medium-sized. The V gene is TRBV4-1, the J gene TRBJ2-1, with 8 bases fitting TRBD2. V lost 3 bases to trimming and J lost 0 bases; unmatched junction nucleotides: 10. Germline V gene sequence: CDR1 MGHRA, CDR2 YSYEKL. This CDR3 spans 18 amino acids. In DNA form, the CDR3 reads TGCGCCAGCAGCCATCTACTCGGCGGGACTAGCTCCTACAATGAGCAGTTCTTC. Protein: CASSHLLGGTSSYNEQFF.

V gene TRBV11-3 combines with J gene TRBJ1-2; D unresolved. The CDR3 consists of 15 residues. V was shortened by 0 bases and J by 4 bases, with 12 bases between the two germline ends. Germline-derived CDR1 and CDR2 are SGHNT and YENEEA. The CDR3 loop is CASSLEGITTYGYTF. In nucleotides, the CDR3 is TGTGCCAGCAGCTTAGAAGGGATTACCACCTATGGCTACACCTTC.

This sequence joins TRBV7-2 and TRBJ2-3; D remains unclear. V shed 4 bases and J shed 2 bases, with 7 bases lying between them. The germline V gene has CDR1 SGHTA and CDR2 FQGNSA. The CDR3 totals 13 residues. This chain's CDR3 is CASSWVATDTQYF. In DNA form, the CDR3 reads TGTGCCAGCAGCTGGGTGGCCACAGATACGCAGTATTTT.

This clone turned up a few times. This sequence joins TRBV2 and TRBJ1-1; 7 nucleotides align to TRBD1. Unmatched junction bases numbered 11, after V lost 4 bases and J lost 6 bases. Germline V gives CDR1 SNHLY, CDR2 FYNNEI. The length of the CDR3 is 15 residues. The CDR3 DNA sequence: TGTGCCAGCAGTGGTGGCAGGGGGATGTCGGCTGAAGCTTTCTTT. Translated: CASSGGRGMSAEAFF.

This clone was recorded a few times. The chain's CDR3 is CAISESGGDQPQHF. The CDR3 DNA is TGTGCCATCAGTGAGTCGGGGGGGGATCAGCCCCAGCATTTT. V and J are TRBV10-3 and TRBJ1-5; TRBD1 might be the D (5 bases). The CDR3 sequence is 14 residues long. Trimming cost V 0 bases and J 5 bases, with 8 bases left between them. Germline V gene data show CDR1 as ENHRY and CDR2 as SYGVKD.

This clone has a handful of counts. The V and J genes are TRBV7-2 and TRBJ1-1, with 7 nucleotides matching TRBD1. CDR1 and CDR2 from the germline V gene are SGHTA and FQGNSA. The trim removed 10 bases at V and 1 base at J, leaving 6 bases unmatched. The CDR3 contains 13 residues. CDR3 nucleotides: TGTGCCACGTCGGGACAGCCGAACACTGAAGCTTTCTTT. It encodes CATSGQPNTEAFF.

This clone is labeled medium-sized (0.01 to 0.1%). Here the CDR3 reads CASSLRLDSSTDTQYF. CDR3 nucleotides: TGTGCCAGCAGCTTACGGCTGGACAGTAGCACAGATACGCAGTATTTT. This chain links TRBV11-3 with TRBJ2-3, with D maybe TRBD1 (6 bases). V was cut by 2 bases and J by 0 bases, with 12 bases left in between. The CDR3 covers 16 residues. The germline CDR1 and CDR2 sequences are SGHNT and YENEEA.

This clone has just a few counts. This chain uses TRBV6-8 with TRBJ2-3, with TRBD1 as a possible D gene (7 bases). Trimming took off 5 bases at V and 4 bases at J, with 16 bases between the two ends. This CDR3 is built from 15 residues. Germline assignment: CDR1 MNHGY and CDR2 SAAAGT. CDR3 bases: TGTGCCAGCAGTGATCCTTCCAGGGGGGCAGATACGCAGTATTTT. Amino acid sequence: CASSDPSRGADTQYF.

This clone was detected a few times. V usage is TRBV11-3 and J usage is TRBJ1-2, with a weak D call TRBD1 (6 bases). The germline V gene encodes CDR1 SGHNT and CDR2 YENEEA. CDR3 length: 15 residues. Trimming removed 4 bases at V and 4 bases at J, with 16 bases between. Written as DNA, the CDR3 is TGTGCCAGCAGCTCGGGGGGCTTTGGAGGCTATGGCTACACCTTC. Protein product: CASSSGGFGGYGYTF.

This clone turned up a few times. V and J are TRBV6-8 and TRBJ1-2, with D possibly being TRBD1 (5 bases). Germline lookup yields CDR1 MNHGY and CDR2 SAAAGT. This CDR3 has 14 residues. V was shortened by 2 bases and J by 4 bases, with 11 bases between the two germline ends. In DNA form, the CDR3 reads TGTGCCAGCAGTTACCGGGGCATCGGCTATGGCTACACCTTC. Amino acid sequence: CASSYRGIGYGYTF.

The chain's CDR3 is CASSNRGSYNSPLHF. CDR3 sequence (DNA): TGTGCCAGCAGTAACAGGGGCTCCTATAATTCACCCCTCCACTTT. The genes are TRBV6-7 and TRBJ1-6; 7 bases fit TRBD1. TRBV6-7 is marked as an open reading frame, function uncertain. The CDR3 is 15 amino acids. V lost 5 bases to trimming and J lost 0 bases; unmatched junction nucleotides: 1.

Relative to its sample, this clone is large. The chain couples TRBV19 to TRBJ1-1; D is ambiguous. V was clipped by 3 bases and J by 0 bases, with 8 bases between them. This CDR3 is built from 14 residues. Per germline, CDR1 LNHDA and CDR2 SQIVND (reference sequence). The CDR3 is CASSMWMVNTEAFF. For the CDR3, the DNA is TGTGCCAGTAGTATGTGGATGGTGAACACTGAAGCTTTCTTT.

V is TRBV5-1 and J is TRBJ1-1, with D unresolved. V dropped 0 bases and J dropped 5 bases, with 11 bases sitting between them. Germline V gives CDR1 SGHRS, CDR2 YFSETQ. The CDR3 length is 14 residues. CDR3 protein: CASSLGLSGTEAFF. The CDR3 DNA reads TGCGCCAGCAGCTTGGGCCTGTCGGGGACTGAAGCTTTCTTT.

This clone is categorized as medium-sized. The CDR3 nucleotides are TGTGCCAGCAGCCGACCCACAGGGGGGACTGAAGCTTTCTTT. Translating it yields CASSRPTGGTEAFF. V usage is TRBV7-2 and J usage is TRBJ1-1, with 8 bases identical to TRBD1. This CDR3 comprises 14 residues. Germline lookup yields CDR1 SGHTA and CDR2 FQGNSA. V was clipped by 5 bases and J by 5 bases; unmatched bases: 7.

The chain uses TRBV25-1 and TRBJ2-5; 12 positions agree with TRBD1. Germline CDR1 and CDR2: MGHDK and SYGVNS. This CDR3 has 13 residues. Trimming at V came to 8 bases and at J to 5 bases, leaving 3 bases not matched to a gene. As DNA, the CDR3 is TGTGCCAGCGGGACAGGGGGCCTGGAGACCCAGTACTTC. It is translated as CASGTGGLETQYF. Combining the CDR3 with reference TRBV25-1 and TRBJ2-5 gives the whole variable domain EADIYQTPRYLVIGTGKKITLECSQTMGHDKMYWYQQDPGMELHLIHYSYGVNSTEKGDLSSESTVSRIRTEHFPLTLESARPSHTSQYLCASGTGGLETQYFGPGTRLLVL.

The chain links TRBV18 to TRBJ2-3; 8 positions agree with TRBD1. V shed 6 bases, J shed 0 bases, and the junction held 5 bases outside the gene matches. The CDR3 has 15 amino acids. The V gene's germline CDR1 is KGHSH and CDR2 LQKENI. DNA for the CDR3: TGTGCCAGCTCCGTGACAGGGGCAAGCACAGATACGCAGTATTTT. It encodes CASSVTGASTDTQYF.

This clone occurred a few times. The rearrangement uses TRBV11-3 and TRBJ2-7; D is perhaps TRBD1 (5 bases). Per the germline V gene, CDR1 is SGHNT and CDR2 is YENEEA. Trimming removed 4 bases from V and 2 bases from J, with 15 bases in between. The CDR3 has 15 amino acids. The CDR3 bases are TGTGCCAGCAGCTACCCCAGGGATCGGCCCTACGAGCAGTACTTC. Translating it yields CASSYPRDRPYEQYF.